This TCR beta chain appears in the sequencing data of a study of T-cell memory formation after mild COVID-19. J was trimmed by 2 bases and V by 3 bases; bases with no gene match: 10. This CDR3 comprises 17 residues. Looked up from germline, CDR1 is SGHRS and CDR2 is YFSETQ. Broader study findings: Clones which contracted sat mainly in CM and EM if CD4+, and in EMRA if CD8+.

One entry per CDR3 protein, called by TCRdb with MiXCR from the 5' RACE reads. The sample yields hundreds of thousands of distinct CDR3 sequences, roughly 15% seen once. This clonotype was detected only a few times. Its antigen is not known. Sequencing was done on a sample of PBMCs or a T cell subset sorted from them (not recorded which). This receptor was obtained from a man younger than 35 who had mild COVID-19 (a few samples of this study predate the infection). Cell type and time point are not known. The chain has TRBV5-1 and TRBJ2-7, with 11 bases aligning to TRBD1. The CDR3 spells CASSSAPGTGGPYEQYV. DNA of the CDR3: TGCGCCAGCAGCTCGGCCCCTGGGACAGGGGGACCCTACGAGCAGTACGTC.